The clone carrying this T cell receptor beta chain was counted a few times. Its antigen is as yet unknown. This CDR3 has 15 residues. V shed 5 bases and J shed 0 bases, with 14 bases lying between them. Germline CDR1 SEHNR, CDR2 FQNEAQ (reference sequence). Attachment of unique molecular identifiers to individual cDNA molecules was performed. Each CDR3 protein is one row after TCRdb ran MiXCR on the 5' RACE reads. The repertoire has 60,000 or so distinct CDR3 sequences, 9.5% to 14% of them found once; the top ten carry around 1.8%. This record belongs to a study of early T cells in non-severe SARS-CoV-2 infection. For the study at large: Unpaired chains resulted from sequencing bulk RNA of unsorted whole blood. Overall study findings and caveats: Comparison of clonotypes with VDJdb favored anti-spike CD8 responses while missing private and CD4 specificities.

The source of this sequence is an adult who was a healthcare worker with PCR-confirmed SARS-CoV-2 infection or an uninfected control (not recorded which). Source material: whole blood. The genes are TRBV7-9 and TRBJ2-7, with a possible D match to TRBD1 (6 bases). The CDR3 here is CASSPGQTPSYEQYF. CDR3 nucleotides: TGTGCCAGCAGCCCAGGACAGACGCCCTCCTACGAGCAGTACTTC.